This T cell receptor (beta chain) is drawn from a study of beta chain features in type 1 diabetes. Study-wide background: Regarding age, gender and cell yields, patients proved similar to healthy donors. Notes on the study in general: Diminished insertions and augmented deletions at VDJ junctions characterized type 1 diabetes patients. Across all four CD4+ subsets, people with type 1 diabetes showed modestly shorter TCRB CDR3s.

Purity exceeded 95% in all sorted populations. As for this clone: Its matching antigen is unknown.

Expressed TCRB transcripts were sequenced because the isolated RNA had all been reverse transcribed beforehand. Some clones are missing from TCRdb's copy, which holds only in-frame ones; the method was immunoSEQ multiplex PCR. Seen here are a few hundred thousand clones, roughly 13% observed once, and the top ten hold roughly 0.015%. The CDR3 consists of 15 residues. From germline, CDR1 is GTSNPN and CDR2 SVGIG (reference sequence). V shed 2 bases and J shed 1 base, with 15 bases lying between them. The V and J genes are TRBV30 and TRBJ2-7; maybe TRBD1 (6 bases). The receptor's source is a woman aged 18-35 years with type 1 diabetes. The sequenced material came from naive CD4+ T cells from blood. CDR3 sequence reads: CAWSSGTGRSYEQYF. In nucleotides, the CDR3 is TGTGCCTGGAGTTCGGGAACAGGGCGATCCTACGAGCAGTACTTC.